Following are 16 T cell receptor beta chains from one sample sequenced in a study of cytomegalovirus exposure and HLA in healthy donors. The PCR used 60 Vbeta and 13 Jbeta primers. Assay used: immunoSEQ multiplex PCR; TCRdb lists only in-frame clones, some missing. The sample consists of roughly 150,000 clones, 70% to 90% of them appearing once. Sequenced material: PBMCs. These receptors all come from a woman in her late teens or twenties in good health and CMV-seronegative.

The rearrangement uses TRBV11-3 and TRBJ1-3, with no clear D. V gave up 5 bases and J gave up 3 bases, with 11 bases separating them. The CDR3 length is 14 residues. Germline CDR1 and CDR2: SGHNT and YENEEA. CDR3 nucleotides: TGTGCCAGCAGCGCGCCAGGAGGTGGAAACACCATATATTTT. Translating gives CASSAPGGGNTIYF.

The J gene is TRBJ2-7, the V gene TRBV29-1; tentatively, D is TRBD1 (5 bases). Germline V gene lookup returns CDR1 SQVTM and CDR2 ANQGSEA. Trimming shortened V by 5 bases and J by 0 bases, and 11 bases separated the two germline ends. The CDR3 is made up of 13 amino acids. The DNA for the CDR3 is TGCAGCGTTCAGACAGCGTCCTCCTACGAGCAGTACTTC. It translates to CSVQTASSYEQYF.

A word on this clone: In the same sample, other DNA sequences code for this CDR3. V usage is TRBV2 and J usage is TRBJ1-5; 7 nucleotides agree with TRBD1. V lost 1 base, J lost 7 bases, and 4 bases stayed unmatched. CDR1 and CDR2 from the germline V gene are SNHLY and FYNNEI. The CDR3 runs to 14 residues. CDR3 sequence reads: CASSEGQGEQPQHF. The CDR3 DNA reads as TGTGCCAGCAGTGAAGGACAGGGTGAGCAGCCCCAGCATTTT.

The gene calls are TRBV7-2 and TRBJ2-3; D is possibly TRBD1 (5 bases). Trimming left V 5 bases short and J 1 base short, with 13 bases between. CDR3 length: 15 amino acids. In germline, CDR1 is SGHTA, CDR2 FQGNSA. The CDR3 DNA reads TGTGCCAGCAGCCCGCAGGGATCCGGCACAGATACGCAGTATTTT. It yields the protein CASSPQGSGTDTQYF.

This clone appeared a single time. This chain connects TRBV6-1 to TRBJ2-1, with 7 bases lining up with TRBD2. The CDR3 is 15 amino acids. Germline lookup yields CDR1 MNHNS and CDR2 SASEGT. V lost 6 bases to trimming and J lost 7 bases; unmatched junction nucleotides: 12. CDR3 loop: CASSSQLGEGNEQFF. The CDR3 DNA reads TGTGCCAGCAGCTCACAATTAGGGGAGGGAAATGAGCAGTTCTTC.

Only a few counts were recorded for this clone. V is TRBV28 and J is TRBJ2-3, with 13 positions matching TRBD2. The trim removed 5 bases at V and 2 bases at J, leaving 10 bases unmatched. The CDR3 length is 18 residues. Germline V gene sequence: CDR1 MDHEN, CDR2 SYDVKM. The CDR3 here is CASSPGTSGEPLTDTQYF. The CDR3 region has the DNA TGTGCCAGCAGTCCCGGGACTAGCGGGGAACCGCTCACAGATACGCAGTATTTT.

This clone appeared once. The chain carries TRBV28 and TRBJ1-4; possibly TRBD1 for D (5 bases). The germline gives CDR1 MDHEN, CDR2 SYDVKM. Trimming stripped 5 bases from V and 4 bases from J, with 14 bases between. The CDR3 sequence is 15 residues long. The CDR3 spells CASSPTGRGNEKLFF. The DNA for the CDR3 is TGTGCCAGCAGTCCCACGGGGCGGGGTAATGAAAAACTGTTTTTT.

The chain is built from TRBV21-1 and TRBJ1-2; the D call in the table, TRBD1, was not verified against the DNA. TRBV21-1 is given as a pseudogene. The CDR3 covers 13 residues. Written as DNA, the CDR3 is TGTGCCAGCAGCCAGGGACAGTCTTTAGGCTACACCTTC. It translates to CASSQGQSLGYTF.

The CDR3 protein is CASSSREAGGRDTQYF. CDR3 bases: TGTGCCAGCAGCTCCCGAGAAGCGGGGGGACGAGATACGCAGTATTTT. This chain links TRBV4-2 with TRBJ2-3; 9 bases match TRBD2. Germline CDR1 reads LGHNA; CDR2 reads YNFKEQ. V was clipped by 5 bases and J by 5 bases; unmatched bases: 11. The CDR3 runs to 16 residues.

The chain employs TRBV5-5 and TRBJ2-3; 7 bases align to TRBD1. This CDR3 has 14 residues. The V gene end was trimmed by 5 bases and the J gene end by 2 bases; junction bases not matched to a gene: 5. The germline V gene has CDR1 SGHKS and CDR2 YYEKEE (reference sequence). DNA of the CDR3: TGTGCCAGCAGTCAACAGGGGCCCACAGATACGCAGTATTTT. This gives the protein CASSQQGPTDTQYF.

This rearrangement joins TRBV21-1 to TRBJ2-7; TRBD2 is the table's D call and was not checked against the DNA. TRBV21-1 is marked as a pseudogene. This CDR3 has 19 amino acids. The CDR3: CASSKVETSGKLPSYEQYF. The CDR3 bases are TGTGCCAGCAGCAAAGTTGAGACTAGCGGCAAACTTCCCTCCTACGAGCAGTACTTC.

The chain carries TRBV5-4 and TRBJ2-7; D unclear. Trimming took 2 bases from V and 6 from J, leaving 9 bases between them. CDR3 size: 12 residues. CDR1 and CDR2 from the germline V gene are SGHNT and YYREEE (reference sequence). The CDR3 DNA reads TGTGCCAGCAGCTTTGGGCCTACCGAGCAGTACTTC. As protein: CASSFGPTEQYF.

The chain is built from TRBV28 and TRBJ2-7; D is unclear. The CDR3 has 12 amino acids. The germline V gene has CDR1 MDHEN and CDR2 SYDVKM. Trimming took off 5 bases at V and 0 bases at J, with 5 bases between the two ends. CDR3 residues: CASSTNSYEQYF. In nucleotides, the CDR3 is TGTGCCAGCAGTACAAACTCCTACGAGCAGTACTTC.

V is TRBV5-4 and J is TRBJ1-4; TRBD1 matches 8 bases. The CDR3 loop spans 15 amino acids. From germline, CDR1 is SGHNT and CDR2 YYREEE (reference sequence). V was pared by 4 bases and J by 5 bases, with 7 bases of the junction left unmatched. CDR3 coding DNA: TGTGCCAGCAGCCTTGGGGCAGGGGGCAATGAAAAACTGTTTTTT. It specifies CASSLGAGGNEKLFF. Variable domain in full (rest from reference TRBV5-4 and TRBJ1-4): ETGVTQSPTHLIKTRGQQVTLRCSSQSGHNTVSWYQQALGQGPQFIFQYYREEENGRGNFPPRFSGLQFPNYSSELNVNALELDDSALYLCASSLGAGGNEKLFFGSGTQLSVL.

The CDR3 nucleotides read TGTGCCAGCAGCTTCGGGGGGGGGCCTAATGAAAAACTGTTTTTT. This sequence encodes CASSFGGGPNEKLFF. J is TRBJ1-4 and V is TRBV9; tentatively, D is TRBD1 (6 bases). The CDR3 has 15 amino acids. The germline V gene encodes CDR1 SGDLS and CDR2 YYNGEE. Deletions cut 4 bases from V and 3 bases from J, with 13 bases between.

This clone turned up a few times. This chain connects TRBV18 to TRBJ1-4, with D unresolved. Germline V gene lookup returns CDR1 KGHSH and CDR2 LQKENI. This CDR3 spans 14 amino acids. The germline V and J ends were trimmed by 3 bases and 4 bases, with 9 bases remaining between them. This chain's CDR3 is CASSPRGNNEKLFF. CDR3 in DNA: TGTGCCAGCTCACCTCGCGGCAATAATGAAAAACTGTTTTTT.